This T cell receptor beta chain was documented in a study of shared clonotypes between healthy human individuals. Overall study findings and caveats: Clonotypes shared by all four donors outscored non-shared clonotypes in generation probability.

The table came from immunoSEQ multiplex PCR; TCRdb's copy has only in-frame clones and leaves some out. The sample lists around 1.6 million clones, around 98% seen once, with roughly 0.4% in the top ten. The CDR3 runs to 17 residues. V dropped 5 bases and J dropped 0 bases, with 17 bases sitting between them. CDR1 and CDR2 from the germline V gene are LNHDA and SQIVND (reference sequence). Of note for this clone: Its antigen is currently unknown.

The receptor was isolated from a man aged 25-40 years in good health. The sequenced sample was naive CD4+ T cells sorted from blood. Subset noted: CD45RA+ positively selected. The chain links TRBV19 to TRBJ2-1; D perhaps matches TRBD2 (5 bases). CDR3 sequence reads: CASSGPWRASSYNEQFF. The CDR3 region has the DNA TGTGCCAGTAGTGGGCCTTGGCGGGCCAGCTCCTACAATGAGCAGTTCTTC.